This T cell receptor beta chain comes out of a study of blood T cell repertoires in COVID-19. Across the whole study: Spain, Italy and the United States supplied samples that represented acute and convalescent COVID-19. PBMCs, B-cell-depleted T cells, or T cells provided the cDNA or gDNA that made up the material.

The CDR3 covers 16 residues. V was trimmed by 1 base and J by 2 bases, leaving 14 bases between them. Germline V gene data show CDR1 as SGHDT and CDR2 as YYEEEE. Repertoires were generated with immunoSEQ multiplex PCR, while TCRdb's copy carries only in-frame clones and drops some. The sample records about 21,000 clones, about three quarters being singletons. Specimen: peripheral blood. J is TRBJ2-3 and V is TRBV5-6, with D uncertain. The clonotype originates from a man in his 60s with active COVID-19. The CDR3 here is CASSLIRHRVTDTQYF. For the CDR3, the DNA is TGTGCCAGCAGCTTGATAAGGCACAGAGTCACAGATACGCAGTATTTT.